The clone carrying this T cell receptor (beta chain) appeared a single time. The method was immunoSEQ multiplex PCR; TCRdb's version includes in-frame clones alone and lacks a portion of them. Found here are under 300,000 clones, around 90% of them singletons; the top ten hold approximately 2%. This record belongs to a study of blood T cell repertoires in COVID-19. V lost 5 bases and J lost 5, with 23 bases in between. The CDR3 is 17 amino acids. CDR1 is SGHKS and CDR2 is YYEKEE in the germline V gene (reference sequence). The clonotype comes from a man in his fifties or sixties with acute or convalescent COVID-19. The sample taken for sequencing was peripheral blood. The rearrangement links TRBV5-5 to TRBJ1-5; D not resolved. The CDR3 sequence is CASSKLPGRQDDQPQHF. The CDR3 DNA follows: TGTGCCAGCAGTAAGCTCCCCGGGAGGCAGGACGATCAGCCCCAGCATTTT.